A selection of T cell receptor beta chains follows, all from one sample in a study of regulatory T cells in long-lasting Graves disease. TCRdb redid the calling of the multiplex PCR reads with MiXCR, one entry per CDR3 protein. Of about 450,000 distinct CDR3 sequences in the sample, 11% to 15% were seen once. The same specimen was also included in a second study, on T cells in Graves' hyperthyroidism and ophthalmopathy.

The sample consisted of peripheral blood mononuclear cells (PBMCs), taken at new diagnosis, from a patient treated with antithyroid drugs. These receptors came from a woman between 50 and 59 years old with Graves disease. Both conserved end residues are part of each CDR3. D genes are given only for firm matches. Clone size is given for some rows only: seen once, a few or many times, or a class if the clone is expanded.

j_call cdr3_length clone_size d_call v_call cdr3_nt cdr3_aa
TRBJ2-7 14 few TRBD2 TRBV7-3 TGTGCCAGCAGCTTAACAGGGGAGGGGTACGAGCAGTACTTC CASSLTGEGYEQYF
TRBJ2-3 18 many - TRBV12-3/TRBV12-4 TGTGCCAGCAGCTTTTGGGGGGGCCGGACAGGGTCCACAGATACGCAGTATTTT CASSFWGGRTGSTDTQYF
TRBJ2-2 12 many - TRBV10-3 TGTGCCATCAGTTCGGCCACCGGGGAGCTGTTTTTT CAISSATGELFF
TRBJ2-1 15 - - TRBV27 TGTGCCAGCCGCCCAAGGGCAGGTCCCTACAATGAGCAGTTCTTC CASRPRAGPYNEQFF
TRBJ2-6 18 - TRBD1 TRBV4-1 TGCGCCAGCAGCCAAGATCCCACAGGGGGCTCTGGGGCCAACGTCCTGACTTTC CASSQDPTGGSGANVLTF
TRBJ2-7 14 many TRBD1 TRBV6-2/TRBV6-3 TGTGCCAGCAGTGGGACAGGGGGTGGATACGAGCAGTACTTC CASSGTGGGYEQYF
TRBJ2-1 16 many TRBD1 TRBV5-1 TGCGCCAGCAGCCAACAGACAGGGGCGTCCTACAATGAGCAGTTCTTC CASSQQTGASYNEQFF
TRBJ2-7 15 many TRBD2 TRBV2 TGTGCCAGCACTGGGGAGGGACTAGCGGGAGTCGAGCAGTACTTC CASTGEGLAGVEQYF
TRBJ2-7 15 many - TRBV5-1 TGCGCCAGCAGCTTGGCCCAGGGGTCCTTCCACGAGCAGTACTTC CASSLAQGSFHEQYF
TRBJ2-1 16 many - TRBV7-2 TGTGCCAGCAGCTTAGATTCAGTCGGCCCCTACAATGAGCAGTTCTTC CASSLDSVGPYNEQFF
TRBJ2-7 18 many TRBD2 TRBV7-8 TGTGCCAGCAGTTTGGCTCTGGGCGGGAGGTTCCGTGAGTACGAGCAGTACTTC CASSLALGGRFREYEQYF
TRBJ1-2 18 many - TRBV6-1 TGTGCCAGCAGTGACCGCGTTGATTTGAGGATCAGGGCCTATGGCTACACCTTC CASSDRVDLRIRAYGYTF
TRBJ2-7 18 many TRBD2 TRBV27 TGTGCCAGCAGTCTCGGGACTAGCGGGAGTCCCCCGGATGGCGAGCAGTACTTC CASSLGTSGSPPDGEQYF
TRBJ2-1 15 many TRBD2 TRBV5-1 TGCGCCAGCAGCTTGGATCTAGCGGGAGGCGCTGAGCAGTTCTTC CASSLDLAGGAEQFF
TRBJ2-2 12 many - TRBV11-2 TGTGCCAGCAGCTTATTCGGCGGGGAGCTGTTTTTT CASSLFGGELFF
TRBJ2-3 19 few TRBD2 TRBV6-2/TRBV6-3 TGTGCCAGCAGTTACAGGAGCGGGGCCCGGAGGTTGCGCACAGATACGCAGTATTTT CASSYRSGARRLRTDTQYF
TRBJ2-7 13 few - TRBV27 TGTGCCAGCAGTTTAGGGCAGAACTACGAGCAGTACTTC CASSLGQNYEQYF
TRBJ2-7 14 many - TRBV7-2 TGTGCCAGCAGCTTTGGCGGGTCTTCGCGCGAGCAGTACTTC CASSFGGSSREQYF
TRBJ1-4 17 many TRBD1 TRBV20-1 TGCAGTGCTAGAGCCTCCTTGAGGGGACAGGGGAATGAAAAACTGTTTTTT CSARASLRGQGNEKLFF
TRBJ2-1 11 many - TRBV12-3/TRBV12-4 TGTGCCAGCAGTCGGACTAAGGAGCAGTTCTTC CASSRTKEQFF
TRBJ2-1 16 many - TRBV6-2/TRBV6-3 TGTGCCAGCAGCCGTTCCCGGGACCGCTTAATGGGTGAGCAGTTCTTC CASSRSRDRLMGEQFF
TRBJ2-1 16 few TRBD1 TRBV20-1 TGCAGTGCTCTGGGGGACAGGGCGGACTCCTACAATGAGCAGTTCTTC CSALGDRADSYNEQFF
TRBJ2-4 16 many - TRBV11-2 TGTGCCAGCAGCTTGGGGTCTCCCCTAGCCAAAAACATTCAGTACTTC CASSLGSPLAKNIQYF
TRBJ2-1 16 few TRBD2 TRBV7-2 TGTGCCAGCAGCACCGGACTAGCGGGAGACTACAATGAGCAGTTCTTC CASSTGLAGDYNEQFF
TRBJ2-2 15 many TRBD1 TRBV30 TGTGCCTGGAACCGACAGGACAGGGTGGGCGGGGAGCTGTTTTTT CAWNRQDRVGGELFF
TRBJ2-7 16 - TRBD1 TRBV5-8 TGTGCCAGCAGCTTCTACACCGGGACAGGGGTCCACGAGCAGTACTTC CASSFYTGTGVHEQYF
TRBJ2-3 16 many - TRBV6-1 TGTGCCAGCAGCCCTCCTGGTGGATCTAGCACAGATACGCAGTATTTT CASSPPGGSSTDTQYF
TRBJ2-4 14 many - TRBV2 TGTGCCACCCAGGAACAGGTTTACAAAAACATTCAGTACTTC CATQEQVYKNIQYF
TRBJ2-4 15 few - TRBV2 TGTGCCAGCAGTGATAGCAGGAAAGCCAAAAACATTCAGTACTTC CASSDSRKAKNIQYF
TRBJ2-2 16 - TRBD2 TRBV9 TGTGCCAGCAGCGCAAGGACTAGCGGAAACACCGGGGAGCTGTTTTTT CASSARTSGNTGELFF
TRBJ2-2 18 - TRBD2 TRBV6-2/TRBV6-3 TGTGCCAGCATAAGTCGGCTAGCGGGGGCTGGGAACACCGGGGAGCTGCTTTTT CASISRLAGAGNTGELLF
TRBJ2-5 12 many - TRBV28 TGTGCCAGCAACTCAGGCTTGGAGACCCAGTACTTC CASNSGLETQYF
TRBJ2-7 14 - - TRBV9 TGTGCCAGCAGCGTCGAGGGCGGGGCCTACGAGCAGTACTTC CASSVEGGAYEQYF
TRBJ2-5 16 many - TRBV7-2 TGTGCCAGCAGCAGCTTTGGCCGGGCAGGGGCCCCGACCCAGTACTTC CASSSFGRAGAPTQYF
TRBJ1-6 16 many TRBD1 TRBV11-1 TGTGCCAGCAGCTCGGACAGGGGGCGTTGGAATTCACCCCTCCACTTT CASSSDRGRWNSPLHF
TRBJ2-5 18 many TRBD1 TRBV12-3/TRBV12-4 TGTGCCAGCAGTCCACAAGGATCGTGGGACAGACTACGTGGGGCCCAGTACTTC CASSPQGSWDRLRGAQYF
TRBJ2-7 14 many - TRBV12-3/TRBV12-4 TGTGCCAGCAGTTTAACAGGAGGCCGCTTCGAGCAGTACTTC CASSLTGGRFEQYF